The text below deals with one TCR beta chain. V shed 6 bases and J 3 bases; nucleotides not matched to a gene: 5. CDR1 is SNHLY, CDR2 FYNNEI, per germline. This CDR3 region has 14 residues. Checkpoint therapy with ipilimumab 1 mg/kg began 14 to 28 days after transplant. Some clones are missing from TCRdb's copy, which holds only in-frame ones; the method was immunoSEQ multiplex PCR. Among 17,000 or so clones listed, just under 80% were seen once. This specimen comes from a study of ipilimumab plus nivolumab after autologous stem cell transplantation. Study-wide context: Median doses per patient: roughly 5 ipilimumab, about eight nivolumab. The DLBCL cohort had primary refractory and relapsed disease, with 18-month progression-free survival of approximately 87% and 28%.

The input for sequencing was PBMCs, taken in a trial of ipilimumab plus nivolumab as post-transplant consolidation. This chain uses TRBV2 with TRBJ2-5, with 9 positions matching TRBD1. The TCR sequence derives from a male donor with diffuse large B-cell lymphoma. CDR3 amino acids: CASRQGQGEETQYF. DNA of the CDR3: TGTGCCAGCAGGCAGGGACAGGGAGAAGAGACCCAGTACTTC.